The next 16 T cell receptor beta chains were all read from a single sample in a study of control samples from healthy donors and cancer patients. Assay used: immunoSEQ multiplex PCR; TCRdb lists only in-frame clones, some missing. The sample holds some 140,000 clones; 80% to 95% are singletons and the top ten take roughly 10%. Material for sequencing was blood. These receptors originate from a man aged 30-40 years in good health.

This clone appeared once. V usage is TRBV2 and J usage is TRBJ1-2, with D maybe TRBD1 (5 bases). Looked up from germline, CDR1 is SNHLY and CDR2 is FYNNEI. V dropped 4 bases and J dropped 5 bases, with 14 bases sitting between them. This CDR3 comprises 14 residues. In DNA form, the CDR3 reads TGTGCCAGCAGTGTTGGCCTCGGGGGGTATGGCTACACCTTC. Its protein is CASSVGLGGYGYTF.

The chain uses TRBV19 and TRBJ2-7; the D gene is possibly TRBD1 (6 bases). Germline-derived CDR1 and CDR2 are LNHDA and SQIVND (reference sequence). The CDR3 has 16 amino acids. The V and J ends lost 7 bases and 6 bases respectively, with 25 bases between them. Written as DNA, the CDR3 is TGTGCCAGTATTGGCTGGGAGTGGGACATTACTTGCGAGCAGTACTTC. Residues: CASIGWEWDITCEQYF.

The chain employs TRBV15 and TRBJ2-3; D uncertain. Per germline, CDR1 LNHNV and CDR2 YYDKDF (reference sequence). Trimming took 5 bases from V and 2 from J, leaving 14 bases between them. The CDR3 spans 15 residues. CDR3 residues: CATSSSNWDTDTQYF. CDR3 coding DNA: TGTGCCACCAGCTCCTCTAATTGGGACACAGATACGCAGTATTTT.

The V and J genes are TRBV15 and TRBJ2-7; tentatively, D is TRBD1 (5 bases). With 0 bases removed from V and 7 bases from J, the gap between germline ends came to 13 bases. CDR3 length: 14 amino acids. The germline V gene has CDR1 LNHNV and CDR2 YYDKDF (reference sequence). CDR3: CATSRDLGREEQYF. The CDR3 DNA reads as TGTGCCACCAGCAGAGATCTTGGCAGGGAAGAGCAGTACTTC.

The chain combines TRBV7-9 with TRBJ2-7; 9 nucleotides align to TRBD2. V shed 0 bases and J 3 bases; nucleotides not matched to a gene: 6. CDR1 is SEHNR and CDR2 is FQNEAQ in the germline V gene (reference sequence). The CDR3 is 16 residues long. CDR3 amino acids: CASSLAVIAGVYEQYF. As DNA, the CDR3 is TGTGCCAGCAGCTTAGCGGTAATAGCGGGAGTCTACGAGCAGTACTTC.

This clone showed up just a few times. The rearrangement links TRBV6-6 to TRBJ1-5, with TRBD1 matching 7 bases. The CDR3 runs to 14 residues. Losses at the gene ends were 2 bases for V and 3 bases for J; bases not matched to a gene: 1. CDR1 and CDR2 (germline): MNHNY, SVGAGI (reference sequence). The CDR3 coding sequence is TGTGCCAGCAGTTACGGGACAGTCAATCAGCCCCAGCATTTT. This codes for CASSYGTVNQPQHF.

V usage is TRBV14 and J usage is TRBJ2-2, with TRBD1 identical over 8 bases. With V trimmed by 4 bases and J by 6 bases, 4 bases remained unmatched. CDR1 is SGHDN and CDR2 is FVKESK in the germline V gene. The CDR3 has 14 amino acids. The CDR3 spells CASSRQGTAGELFF. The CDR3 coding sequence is TGTGCCAGCAGCCGACAGGGGACGGCCGGGGAGCTGTTTTTT.

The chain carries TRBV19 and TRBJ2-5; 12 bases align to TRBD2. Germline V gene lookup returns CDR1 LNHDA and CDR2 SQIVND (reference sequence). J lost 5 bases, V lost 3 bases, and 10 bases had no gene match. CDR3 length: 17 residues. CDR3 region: CASSILTSGSIGETQYF. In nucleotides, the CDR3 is TGTGCCAGTAGTATCCTGACTAGCGGGAGCATAGGGGAGACCCAGTACTTC.

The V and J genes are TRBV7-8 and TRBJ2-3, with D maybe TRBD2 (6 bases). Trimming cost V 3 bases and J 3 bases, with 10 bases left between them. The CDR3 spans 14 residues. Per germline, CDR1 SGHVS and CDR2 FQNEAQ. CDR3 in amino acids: CASSFPGVTDTQYF. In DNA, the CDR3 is TGTGCCAGCAGCTTCCCGGGAGTAACAGATACGCAGTATTTT.

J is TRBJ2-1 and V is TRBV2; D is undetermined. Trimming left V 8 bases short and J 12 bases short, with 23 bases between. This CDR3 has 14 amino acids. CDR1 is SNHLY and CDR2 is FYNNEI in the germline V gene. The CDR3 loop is CASSSGIITMTQFF. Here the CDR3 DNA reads TGTGCCAGCTCGTCTGGGATTATAACAATGACGCAGTTCTTC.

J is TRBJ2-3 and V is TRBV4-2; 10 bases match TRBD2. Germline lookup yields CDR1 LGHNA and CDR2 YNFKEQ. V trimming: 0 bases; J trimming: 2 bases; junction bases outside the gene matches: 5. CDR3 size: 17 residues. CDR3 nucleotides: TGTGCCAGCAGCCAAGATTTCCTAGCGGGGGACACAGATACGCAGTATTTT. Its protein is CASSQDFLAGDTDTQYF.

This CDR3 is CASSLLGASSYNEQFF. The DNA of the CDR3 is TGTGCCAGCAGCCTTTTGGGGGCGAGCTCCTACAATGAGCAGTTCTTC. The chain recombines TRBV11-3 with TRBJ2-1; D is possibly TRBD1 (6 bases). This CDR3 contains 16 residues. Between the trimmed V and J ends, which lost 5 bases and 0 bases, there was a span of 14 bases. Germline V gives CDR1 SGHNT, CDR2 YENEEA.

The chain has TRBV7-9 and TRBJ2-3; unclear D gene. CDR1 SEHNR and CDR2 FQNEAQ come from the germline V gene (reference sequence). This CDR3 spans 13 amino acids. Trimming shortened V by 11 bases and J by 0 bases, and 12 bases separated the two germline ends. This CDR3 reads CAGVGLSTDTQYF. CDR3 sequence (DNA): TGTGCCGGGGTAGGGCTAAGCACAGATACGCAGTATTTT.

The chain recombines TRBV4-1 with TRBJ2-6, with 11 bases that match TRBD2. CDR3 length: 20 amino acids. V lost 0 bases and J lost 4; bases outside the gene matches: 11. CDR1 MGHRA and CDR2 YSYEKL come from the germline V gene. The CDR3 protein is CASSQDSFMLAGGGANVLTF. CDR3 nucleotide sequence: TGCGCCAGCAGCCAAGATTCGTTCATGCTAGCGGGAGGAGGGGCCAACGTCCTGACTTTC.

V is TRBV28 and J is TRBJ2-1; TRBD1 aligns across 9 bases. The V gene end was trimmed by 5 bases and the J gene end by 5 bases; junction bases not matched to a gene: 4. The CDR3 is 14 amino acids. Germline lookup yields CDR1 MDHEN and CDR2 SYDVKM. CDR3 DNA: TGTGCCAGCAGTGGACAGGGGTGGGACAATGAGCAGTTCTTC. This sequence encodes CASSGQGWDNEQFF.

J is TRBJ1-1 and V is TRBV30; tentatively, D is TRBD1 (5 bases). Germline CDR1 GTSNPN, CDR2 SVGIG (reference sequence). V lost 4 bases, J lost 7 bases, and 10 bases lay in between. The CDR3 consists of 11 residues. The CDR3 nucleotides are TGTGCCTGGAACAGGCAATTTGAAGCTTTCTTT. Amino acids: CAWNRQFEAFF.